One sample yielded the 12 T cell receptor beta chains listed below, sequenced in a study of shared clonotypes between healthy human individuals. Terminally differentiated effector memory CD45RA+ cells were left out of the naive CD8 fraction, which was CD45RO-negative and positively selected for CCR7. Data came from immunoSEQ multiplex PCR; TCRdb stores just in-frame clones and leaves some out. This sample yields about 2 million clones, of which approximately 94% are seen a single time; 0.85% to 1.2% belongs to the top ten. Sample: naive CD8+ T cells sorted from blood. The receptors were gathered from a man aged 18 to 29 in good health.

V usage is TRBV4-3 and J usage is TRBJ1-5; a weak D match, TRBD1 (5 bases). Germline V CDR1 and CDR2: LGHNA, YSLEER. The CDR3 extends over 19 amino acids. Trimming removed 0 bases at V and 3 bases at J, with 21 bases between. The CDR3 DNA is TGCGCCAGCAGCCAAGAAAGGATAGAAGTGTGGGACCCCAATCAGCCCCAGCATTTT. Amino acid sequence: CASSQERIEVWDPNQPQHF.

Here the CDR3 DNA reads TGCAGCGTTAACGGACTAGCGGGAGATACGCAGTATTTT. Amino acids: CSVNGLAGDTQYF. The V and J genes are TRBV29-1 and TRBJ2-3; 11 nucleotides line up with TRBD2. This CDR3 comprises 13 residues. J lost 5 bases, V lost 5 bases, and 3 bases had no gene match. Germline assignment: CDR1 SQVTM and CDR2 ANQGSEA.

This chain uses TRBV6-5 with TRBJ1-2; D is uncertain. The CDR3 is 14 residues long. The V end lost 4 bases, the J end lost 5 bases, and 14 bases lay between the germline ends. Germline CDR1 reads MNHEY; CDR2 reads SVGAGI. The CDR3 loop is CASSSTTPGYGYTF. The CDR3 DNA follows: TGTGCCAGCAGTTCCACCACACCGGGGTATGGCTACACCTTC.

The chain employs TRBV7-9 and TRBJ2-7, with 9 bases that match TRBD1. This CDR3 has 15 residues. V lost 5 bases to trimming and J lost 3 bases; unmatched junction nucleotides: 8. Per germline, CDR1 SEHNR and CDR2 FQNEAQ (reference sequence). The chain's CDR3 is CASSPAGQGIYEQYF. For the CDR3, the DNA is TGTGCCAGCAGCCCCGCCGGACAGGGGATCTACGAGCAGTACTTC.

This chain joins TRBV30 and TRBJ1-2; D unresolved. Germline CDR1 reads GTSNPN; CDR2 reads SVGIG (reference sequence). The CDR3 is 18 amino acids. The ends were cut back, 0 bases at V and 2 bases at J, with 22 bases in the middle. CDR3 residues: CAWSVPASLGYKNYGYTF. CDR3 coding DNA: TGTGCCTGGAGTGTACCCGCCTCTCTTGGATATAAAAACTATGGCTACACCTTC.

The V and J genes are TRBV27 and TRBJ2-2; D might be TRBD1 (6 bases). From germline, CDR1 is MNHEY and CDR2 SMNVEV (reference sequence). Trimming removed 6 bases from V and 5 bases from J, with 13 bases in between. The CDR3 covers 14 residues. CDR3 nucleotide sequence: TGTGCCAGCAGGCGTATAACAGGGACCGGGGAGCTGTTTTTT. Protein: CASRRITGTGELFF.

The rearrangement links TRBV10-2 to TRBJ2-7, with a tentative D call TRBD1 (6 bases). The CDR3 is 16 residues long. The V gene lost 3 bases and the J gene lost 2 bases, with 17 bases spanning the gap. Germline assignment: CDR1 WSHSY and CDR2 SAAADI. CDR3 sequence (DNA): TGCGCCAGCAGTGACTACCCACAGGGCACTACCTACGAGCAGTACTTC. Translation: CASSDYPQGTTYEQYF.

CDR3 sequence reads: CASSPLAGAFNEQFF. CDR3 bases: TGTGCCAGCAGCCCGCTAGCGGGAGCCTTCAATGAGCAGTTCTTC. The chain employs TRBV9 and TRBJ2-1; 10 bases map to TRBD2. CDR3 size: 15 residues. The germline gives CDR1 SGDLS, CDR2 YYNGEE. The J segment lost 6 bases and the V segment lost 4 bases, leaving 7 bases of the junction unmatched.

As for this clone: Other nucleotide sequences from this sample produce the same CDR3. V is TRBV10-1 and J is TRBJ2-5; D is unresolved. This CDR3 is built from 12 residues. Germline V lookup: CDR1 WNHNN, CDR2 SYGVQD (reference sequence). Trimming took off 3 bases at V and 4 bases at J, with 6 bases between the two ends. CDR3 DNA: TGCGCCAGCAGTGACCTAGGAGAGACCCAGTACTTC. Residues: CASSDLGETQYF.

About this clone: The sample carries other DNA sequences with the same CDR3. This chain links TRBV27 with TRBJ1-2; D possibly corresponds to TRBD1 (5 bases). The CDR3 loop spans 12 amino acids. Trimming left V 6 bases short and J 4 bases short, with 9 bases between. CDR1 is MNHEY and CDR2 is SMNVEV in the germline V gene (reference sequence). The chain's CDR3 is CASRGPAYGYTF. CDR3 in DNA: TGTGCCAGCAGGGGGCCCGCCTATGGCTACACCTTC.

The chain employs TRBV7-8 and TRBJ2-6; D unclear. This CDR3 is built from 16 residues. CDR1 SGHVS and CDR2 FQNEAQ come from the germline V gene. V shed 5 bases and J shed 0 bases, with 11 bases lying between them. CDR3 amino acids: CASSPSTSSGANVLTF. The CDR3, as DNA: TGTGCCAGCAGCCCCTCTACCTCCTCTGGGGCCAACGTCCTGACTTTC.

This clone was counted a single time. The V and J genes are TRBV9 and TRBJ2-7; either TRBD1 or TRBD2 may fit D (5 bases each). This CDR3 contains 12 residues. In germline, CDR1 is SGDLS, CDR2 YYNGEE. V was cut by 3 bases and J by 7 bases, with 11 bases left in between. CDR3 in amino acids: CASSGNGAEQYF. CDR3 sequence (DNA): TGTGCCAGCAGCGGAAACGGGGCGGAGCAGTACTTC.